This T cell receptor (beta chain) was recovered during a study of shared clonotypes between healthy human individuals. Measured with immunoSEQ multiplex PCR; TCRdb has only the in-frame clones, and not every one. This sample yields about 2.4 million clones, of which just over 90% are seen a single time; 0.14% belongs to the top ten. The receptor was derived from a man aged 18 to 29 in good health. The specimen sequenced was naive CD4+ T cells sorted from blood. Subset described: CD45RA+ positively selected.

The CDR3 sequence: CASSLAWSGGGTEAFF. The CDR3, as DNA: TGTGCCAGCAGCTTGGCCTGGTCAGGGGGCGGCACTGAAGCTTTCTTT. This sequence joins TRBV5-5 and TRBJ1-1; 8 positions agree with TRBD1. Germline V gene data show CDR1 as SGHKS and CDR2 as YYEKEE (reference sequence). The CDR3 spans 16 residues. The J segment lost 4 bases and the V segment lost 0 bases, leaving 8 bases of the junction unmatched.